The source of this T cell receptor beta chain is a study of long-term antiretroviral therapy in people with HIV. The CDR3 consists of 14 residues. V shed 2 bases, J shed 8 bases, and the junction held 2 bases outside the gene matches. Germline assignment: CDR1 GTSNPN and CDR2 SVGIG (reference sequence). Remarks on this clone: The antigen is not known.

Survey level was the resolution at which the v3.0 immunoSEQ assay ran. The table came from immunoSEQ multiplex PCR; TCRdb's copy has only in-frame clones and leaves some out. The sample gives over 30,000 clones, 75% to 90% of which show up once; 4.5% to 6% is in the top ten. General study results and limits: Post-ART diversity increased but stayed below transplant donor controls.

The receptor was derived from a woman aged 50 to 65 with HIV. The chain recombines TRBV30 with TRBJ2-1; 14 nucleotides agree with TRBD2. This material consisted of unsorted PBMCs, taken 3.1 years after starting antiretroviral therapy. CDR3 sequence reads: CAWSQTSGGDEQFF. The CDR3 DNA is TGTGCCTGGAGTCAGACTAGCGGGGGGGATGAGCAGTTCTTC. The full variable domain, completed using reference TRBV30 and TRBJ2-1, is SQTIHQWPATLVQPVGSPLSLECTVEGTSNPNLYWYRQAAGRGLQLLFYSVGIGQISSEVPQNLSASRPQDRQFILSSKKLLLSDSGFYLCAWSQTSGGDEQFFGPGTRLTVL.